The 3 T cell receptor beta chains given below trace back to one sample, sequenced in a study of technical replicates of blood from several donors. Assay used: immunoSEQ multiplex PCR; TCRdb lists only in-frame clones, some missing. The sample consists of 85,000 to 95,000 clones, about 96% of them appearing once. The sequencing input was T cells isolated from PBMCs. Receptors originate from a human donor in good health.

V gene TRBV30 combines with J gene TRBJ1-3; no clear D. In germline, CDR1 is GTSNPN, CDR2 SVGIG (reference sequence). Trimming removed 0 bases from V and 0 bases from J, with 9 bases in between. The length of the CDR3 is 15 residues. CDR3 amino acids: CAWSVPGFSGNTIYF. The CDR3 DNA reads as TGTGCCTGGAGTGTACCTGGCTTCTCTGGAAACACCATATATTTT.

This sequence joins TRBV19 and TRBJ1-1; D may be TRBD1 (5 bases). With 6 bases removed from V and 1 base from J, the gap between germline ends came to 9 bases. Germline assignment: CDR1 LNHDA and CDR2 SQIVND (reference sequence). This CDR3 contains 13 residues. CDR3 loop: CASSWGGNTEAFF. In nucleotides, the CDR3 is TGTGCCAGTAGCTGGGGGGGGAACACTGAAGCTTTCTTT.

The chain is built from TRBV13 and TRBJ2-5, with 12 bases fitting TRBD1. There are 16 residues in the CDR3. Germline V gene lookup returns CDR1 PRHDT and CDR2 FYEKMQ (reference sequence). After removal of 5 bases from V and 4 bases from J, the junction contained 8 bases not matched to a gene. CDR3 DNA: TGTGCCAGCAGCGACTCCGGGACAGGGGGCCGAGAGACCCAGTACTTC. This codes for CASSDSGTGGRETQYF.